This T cell receptor beta chain emerged from a study of blood T cell repertoires in COVID-19 (TCRdb year 2020). Some background on the complete study: The collaborator samples originated in the United States, Italy and Spain and spanned the acute and convalescent phases of COVID-19. The material from the prospective study consisted of cDNA or gDNA derived from T cells, B-cell-depleted T cells, or PBMCs. The dataset comprised deeply sampled blood TCRbeta repertoires from subjects exposed to, actively infected with, or recovered from COVID-19. The repertoires were made available in a free public database intended to serve as a resource for research on the immune response to SARS-CoV-2. The samples were drawn from the first 160 participants of the ongoing ImmuneRACE study and from some 1,300 subjects provided by 6 global collaborators. Nearly every sample came with metadata listing a de-identified subject ID, COVID-19 status, age in years and sex. HLA class I and class II types, where available, came from metadata supplied by the sample provider rather than from assay-based typing. What the authors observed across the whole study: The quantity of clinical and demographic metadata differed by source and by participant and was supplied without curation.

One collaborating source in Seattle enrolled patients while the patients were actively infected and followed the patients over time throughout the course of disease. Whole blood was collected in K2EDTA tubes by collaborating institutions according to the institutions' own protocols. Collaborator samples were shipped for TCRbeta analysis as frozen whole blood, isolated PBMCs, or DNA extracted from either sample type. CDR1 and CDR2 (MNHEY, SVGEGT) derive from the germline V gene. Its CDR3 holds 14 amino acids, cysteine through phenylalanine. Solely the CDR3 DNA is kept, with 42 bases framed from the first base. Trimming takes 3 bases off V and 3 bases off J; junction bases not matched to a gene: 4. TCRbeta CDR3 regions were amplified from genomic DNA using the immunoSEQ Assay, a bias-controlled multiplex PCR. Concerning the study's data processing: The number of nucleated cells in each sample was estimated by amplification of reference gene primers within the assay. To quantify the absolute abundance of each unique TCRbeta CDR3 rearrangement, sequence reads were collapsed and filtered. Productive Simpson clonality was computed per sample as the square root of Simpson's diversity index over productive rearrangements. TCRdb obtained this table from immuneACCESS and retained in-frame rearrangements with V and J assigned. These tables miss some clones; where compared with another copy, unresolved V genes account for less than half of the shortfall, and the remainder is unexplained. The V and J calls and clone size come from that table; D and trimming were worked out from the DNA. This sample comprises around 300,000 clones, almost 90% of them detected only once. 0.95% to 1.3% of the sample goes to the ten largest clones.

With regard to this clone: The antigen it recognizes is unknown. There are no base qualities to consult, and no much larger clone falls within one base.

The receptor comes from a middle-aged woman with COVID-19, enrolled during active disease. This chain is built from TRBV6-2 or TRBV6-3 and TRBJ2-7, with TRBD1 identical over 8 junction bases. The sample comprised peripheral blood. The CDR3 region has the sequence CASSYLGQDYEQYF. The bases are TGTGCCAGCAGTTATTTGGGACAGGACTACGAGCAGTACTTC.